The clone carrying this TCR beta chain was seen a single time. What it binds is unknown. The sample originates from a study of post-analysis software for immune sequencing data. Study-wide points: Patients carried roughly 5 TRBV segments more frequently than controls did, and TRBV5-6, TRBV5-1 and TRBV20-1 were among them.

CDR1 is LGHDT and CDR2 is YNNKEL in the germline V gene (reference sequence). This CDR3 has 16 amino acids. The germline V and J ends were trimmed by 4 bases and 1 base, with 14 bases remaining between them. Unique molecular identifiers tagged the TCR beta cDNA libraries. TCRdb fed the PCR reads into MiXCR, producing one record per CDR3 protein. The sample contains 550,000 to 700,000 distinct CDR3 sequences, about 40% of which appear only once. The sample taken for sequencing was blood. The TCR sequence derives from a girl aged 10 to 17 with multiple sclerosis. The gene calls are TRBV3-1 and TRBJ2-4, with D perhaps TRBD1 (7 bases). This chain's CDR3 is CASSRTEGAAKNIQYF. CDR3 in DNA: TGTGCCAGCAGCCGTACGGAGGGGGCGGCCAAAAACATTCAGTACTTC.